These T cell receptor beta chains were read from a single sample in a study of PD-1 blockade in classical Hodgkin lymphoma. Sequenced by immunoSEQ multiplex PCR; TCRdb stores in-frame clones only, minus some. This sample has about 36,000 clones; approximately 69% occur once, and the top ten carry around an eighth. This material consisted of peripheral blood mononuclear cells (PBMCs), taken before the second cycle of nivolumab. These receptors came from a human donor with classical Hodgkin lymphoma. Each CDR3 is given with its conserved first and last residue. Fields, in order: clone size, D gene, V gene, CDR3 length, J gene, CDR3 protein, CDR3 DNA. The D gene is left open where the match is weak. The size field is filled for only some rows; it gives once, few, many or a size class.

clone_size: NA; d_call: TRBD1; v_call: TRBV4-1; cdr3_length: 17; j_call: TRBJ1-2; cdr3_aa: CASSQVGTGGANYGYTF; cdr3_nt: TGCGCCAGCAGCCAAGTCGGGACAGGGGGAGCTAACTATGGCTACACCTTC
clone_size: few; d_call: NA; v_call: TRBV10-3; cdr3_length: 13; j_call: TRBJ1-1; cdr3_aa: CAIRYRDNTEAFF; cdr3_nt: TGTGCCATCAGGTACAGGGATAACACTGAAGCTTTCTTT
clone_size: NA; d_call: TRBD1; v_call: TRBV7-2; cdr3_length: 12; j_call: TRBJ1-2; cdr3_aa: CASSLTGYGYTF; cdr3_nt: TGTGCCAGCAGCTTGACAGGGTATGGCTACACCTTC
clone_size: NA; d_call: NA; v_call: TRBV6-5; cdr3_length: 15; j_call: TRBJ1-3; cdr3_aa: CASSYSTGRGNTIYF; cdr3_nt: TGTGCCAGCAGTTACTCCACGGGGAGAGGAAACACCATATATTTT
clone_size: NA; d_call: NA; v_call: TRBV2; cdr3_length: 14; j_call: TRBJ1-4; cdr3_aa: CASGKSGVAEKLFF; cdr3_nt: TGTGCCAGCGGGAAAAGTGGGGTAGCGGAAAAACTGTTTTTT
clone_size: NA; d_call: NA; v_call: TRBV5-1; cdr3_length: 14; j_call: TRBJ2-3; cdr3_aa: CATKDSTSTDTQYF; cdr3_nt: TGCGCCACCAAGGACTCAACTTCGACAGATACGCAGTATTTT
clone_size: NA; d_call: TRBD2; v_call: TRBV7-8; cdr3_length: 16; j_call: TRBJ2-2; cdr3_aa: CASSLVGGGVTGELFF; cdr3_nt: TGTGCCAGCAGCTTAGTTGGCGGGGGGGTCACCGGGGAGCTGTTTTTT
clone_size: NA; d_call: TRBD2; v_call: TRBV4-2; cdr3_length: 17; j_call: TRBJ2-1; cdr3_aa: CASSQLISSGDYNEQFF; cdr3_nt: TGTGCCAGCAGCCAGCTCATCTCTAGCGGGGACTACAATGAGCAGTTCTTC
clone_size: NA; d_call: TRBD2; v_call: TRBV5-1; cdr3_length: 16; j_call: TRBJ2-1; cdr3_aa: CASSLEAGGSYNEQFF; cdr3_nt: TGCGCCAGCAGCTTGGAGGCGGGAGGTTCCTACAATGAGCAGTTCTTC
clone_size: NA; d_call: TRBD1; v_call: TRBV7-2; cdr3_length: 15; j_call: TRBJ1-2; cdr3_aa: CASSTVVRGRWGYTF; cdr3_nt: TGTGCCAGCAGCACGGTCGTTAGGGGGCGGTGGGGCTACACCTTC
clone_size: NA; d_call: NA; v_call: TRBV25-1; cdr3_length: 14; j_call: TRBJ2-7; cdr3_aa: CAGKKGTHGGEQYF; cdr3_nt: TGTGCCGGCAAGAAGGGGACTCATGGGGGCGAGCAGTACTTC
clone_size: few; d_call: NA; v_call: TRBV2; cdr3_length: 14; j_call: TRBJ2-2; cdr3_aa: CASSSRVNTGELFF; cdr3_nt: TGTGCCAGCAGTAGTAGGGTCAACACCGGGGAGCTGTTTTTT
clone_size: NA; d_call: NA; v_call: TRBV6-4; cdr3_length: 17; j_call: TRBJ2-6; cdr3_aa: CASSDSFEGTGANVLTF; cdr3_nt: TGTGCCAGCAGTGACTCGTTTGAGGGGACCGGGGCCAACGTCCTGACTTTC
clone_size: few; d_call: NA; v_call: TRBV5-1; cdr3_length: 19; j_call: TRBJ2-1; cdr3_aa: CASSLPGLRTYGSYNEQFF; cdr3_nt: TGCGCCAGCAGCTTACCGGGCCTAAGAACGTATGGTTCCTACAATGAGCAGTTCTTC
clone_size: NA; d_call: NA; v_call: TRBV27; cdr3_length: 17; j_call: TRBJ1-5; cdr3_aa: CASSLTGRPYSNQPQHF; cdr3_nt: TGTGCCAGCAGTTTAACGGGACGGCCGTATAGCAATCAGCCCCAGCATTTT
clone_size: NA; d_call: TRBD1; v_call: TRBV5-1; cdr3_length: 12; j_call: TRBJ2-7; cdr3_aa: CASRDREVEQYF; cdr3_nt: TGCGCCAGCCGGGACAGGGAGGTCGAGCAGTACTTC
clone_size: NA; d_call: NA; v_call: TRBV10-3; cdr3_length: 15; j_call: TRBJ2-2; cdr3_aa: CAISGTVMNTGELFF; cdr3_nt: TGTGCCATCAGTGGGACGGTCATGAACACCGGGGAGCTGTTTTTT
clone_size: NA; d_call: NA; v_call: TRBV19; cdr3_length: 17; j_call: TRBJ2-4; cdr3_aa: CASRPSGGGSDKNIQYF; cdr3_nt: TGTGCCAGTAGACCTTCGGGAGGGGGCTCGGACAAAAACATTCAGTACTTC
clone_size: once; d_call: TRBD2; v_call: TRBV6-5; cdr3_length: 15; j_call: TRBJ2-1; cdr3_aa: CASSKLAGGYNEQFF; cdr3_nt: TGTGCCAGCAGTAAACTAGCGGGAGGGTACAATGAGCAGTTCTTC
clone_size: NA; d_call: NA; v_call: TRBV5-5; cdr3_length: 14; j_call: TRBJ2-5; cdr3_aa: CASSLGGRAETQYF; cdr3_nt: TGTGCCAGCAGCTTGGGGGGCAGGGCAGAGACCCAGTACTTC
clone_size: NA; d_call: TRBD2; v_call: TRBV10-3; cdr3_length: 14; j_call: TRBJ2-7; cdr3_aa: CAIRSRLANDEQYF; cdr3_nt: TGTGCCATCAGGTCGAGACTAGCGAACGACGAGCAGTACTTC
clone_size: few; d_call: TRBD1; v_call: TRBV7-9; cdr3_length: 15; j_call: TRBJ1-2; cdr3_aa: CASSLSLQGDYGYTF; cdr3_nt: TGTGCCAGCAGCTTAAGTTTACAGGGGGACTATGGCTACACCTTC
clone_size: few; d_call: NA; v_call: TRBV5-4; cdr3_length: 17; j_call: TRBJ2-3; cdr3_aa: CASSLVSAGAARDTQYF; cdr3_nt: TGTGCCAGCAGCTTGGTTTCCGCGGGGGCCGCAAGGGATACGCAGTATTTT
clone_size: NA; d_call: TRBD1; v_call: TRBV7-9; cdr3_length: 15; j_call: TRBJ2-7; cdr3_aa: CASSLVRDRTYEQYF; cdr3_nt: TGTGCCAGCAGCTTAGTTAGGGACAGGACCTACGAGCAGTACTTC
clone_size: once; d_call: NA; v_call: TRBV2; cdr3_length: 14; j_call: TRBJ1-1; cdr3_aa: CASSPNVPNTEAFF; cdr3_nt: TGTGCCAGCAGCCCAAACGTCCCGAACACTGAAGCTTTCTTT
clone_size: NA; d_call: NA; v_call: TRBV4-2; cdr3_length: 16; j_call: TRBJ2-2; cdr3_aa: CASSLAGTAYTGELFF; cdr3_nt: TGTGCCAGCAGCCTGGCGGGAACAGCATACACCGGGGAGCTGTTTTTT
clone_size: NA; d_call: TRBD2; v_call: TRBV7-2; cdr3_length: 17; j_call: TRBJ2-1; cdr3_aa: CASSLYGGLAGLNEQFF; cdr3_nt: TGTGCCAGCAGCTTATATGGGGGACTAGCGGGACTCAATGAGCAGTTCTTC
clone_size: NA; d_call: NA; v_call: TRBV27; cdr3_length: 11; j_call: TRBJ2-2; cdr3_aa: CASVGKGELFF; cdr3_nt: TGTGCCAGCGTGGGGAAAGGGGAGCTGTTTTTT
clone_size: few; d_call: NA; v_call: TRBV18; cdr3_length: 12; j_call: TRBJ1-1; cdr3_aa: CASSPTVGEAFF; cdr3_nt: TGTGCCAGCTCACCGACCGTAGGGGAAGCTTTCTTT
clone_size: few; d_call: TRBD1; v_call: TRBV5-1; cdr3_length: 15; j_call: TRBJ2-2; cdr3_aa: CASSPGQGLGGELFF; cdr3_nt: TGCGCCAGCAGCCCGGGACAGGGGCTCGGCGGGGAGCTGTTTTTT
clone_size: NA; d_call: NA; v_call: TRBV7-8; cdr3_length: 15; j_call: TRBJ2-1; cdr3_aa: CASSLDYSAPQEQFF; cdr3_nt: TGTGCCAGCAGCTTAGACTACTCCGCCCCCCAAGAGCAGTTCTTC
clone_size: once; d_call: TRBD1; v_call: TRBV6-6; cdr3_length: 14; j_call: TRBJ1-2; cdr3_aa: CASSRRQGRDGYTF; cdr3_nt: TGTGCCAGCAGCCGGAGACAGGGGCGGGATGGCTACACCTTC
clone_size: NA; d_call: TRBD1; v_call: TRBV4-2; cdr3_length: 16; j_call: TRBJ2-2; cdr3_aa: CASSQRQGANTGELFF; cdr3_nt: TGTGCCAGCAGCCAACGACAGGGGGCGAACACCGGGGAGCTGTTTTTT
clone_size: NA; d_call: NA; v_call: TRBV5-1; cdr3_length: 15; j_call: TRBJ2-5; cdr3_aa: CASSASGHETETQYF; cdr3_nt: TGCGCCAGCAGCGCATCGGGACACGAAACAGAGACCCAGTACTTC
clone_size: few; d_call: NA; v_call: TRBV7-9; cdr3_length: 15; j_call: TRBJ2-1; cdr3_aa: CASREGRRPDNEQFF; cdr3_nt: TGTGCCAGCAGAGAAGGACGCCGCCCCGACAATGAGCAGTTCTTC
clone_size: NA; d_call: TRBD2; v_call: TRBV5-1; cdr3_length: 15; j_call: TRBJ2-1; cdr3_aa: CASSLGLAGGAEQFF; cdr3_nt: TGCGCCAGCAGCCTCGGACTAGCGGGAGGGGCTGAGCAGTTCTTC
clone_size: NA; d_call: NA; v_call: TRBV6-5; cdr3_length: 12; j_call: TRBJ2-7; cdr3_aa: CASSDTSYEQYF; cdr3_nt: TGTGCCAGCAGTGACACTAGCTACGAGCAGTACTTC
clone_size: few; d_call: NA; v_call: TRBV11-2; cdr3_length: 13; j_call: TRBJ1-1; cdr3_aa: CASSFGRAAGAFF; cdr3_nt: TGTGCCAGCAGCTTCGGCCGCGCAGCGGGGGCTTTCTTT
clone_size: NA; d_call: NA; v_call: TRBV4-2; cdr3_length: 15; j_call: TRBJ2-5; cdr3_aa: CASSLIGGRGETQYF; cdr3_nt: TGTGCCAGCAGCTTGATCGGGGGGCGCGGTGAGACCCAGTACTTC
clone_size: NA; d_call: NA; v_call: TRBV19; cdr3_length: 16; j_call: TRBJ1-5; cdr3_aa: CASSFNWAQYREPQHF; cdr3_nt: TGTGCCAGTAGTTTTAACTGGGCTCAGTATAGGGAGCCCCAGCATTTT
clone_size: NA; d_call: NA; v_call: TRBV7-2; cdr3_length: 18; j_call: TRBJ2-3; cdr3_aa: CASDLENRNFHLTDTQYF; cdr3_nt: TGTGCCAGCGACTTAGAGAACAGGAACTTTCATCTCACAGATACGCAGTATTTT
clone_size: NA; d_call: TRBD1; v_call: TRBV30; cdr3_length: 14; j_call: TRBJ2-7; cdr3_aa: CAWSVAGGLNEQYF; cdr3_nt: TGTGCCTGGAGTGTGGCAGGGGGCCTTAACGAGCAGTACTTC
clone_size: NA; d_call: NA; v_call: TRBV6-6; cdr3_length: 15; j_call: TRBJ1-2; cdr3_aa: CASSYSRQGLYGYTF; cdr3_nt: TGTGCCAGCAGTTACTCAAGGCAGGGACTTTATGGCTACACCTTC
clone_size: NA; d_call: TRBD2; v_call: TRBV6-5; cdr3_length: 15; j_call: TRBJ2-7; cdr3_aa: CASSRGTSGSYEQYF; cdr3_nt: TGTGCCAGCAGTCGCGGGACTAGCGGGAGCTACGAGCAGTACTTC
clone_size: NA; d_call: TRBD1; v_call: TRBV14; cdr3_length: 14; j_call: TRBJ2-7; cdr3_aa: CASSQRGLSAEQYF; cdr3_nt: TGTGCCAGCAGCCAAAGGGGGCTTTCGGCCGAGCAGTACTTC
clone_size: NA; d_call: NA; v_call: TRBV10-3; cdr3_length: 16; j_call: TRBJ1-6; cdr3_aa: CAISDTTGSYNSPLHF; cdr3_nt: TGTGCCATCAGTGACACGACAGGCTCCTATAATTCACCCCTCCACTTT
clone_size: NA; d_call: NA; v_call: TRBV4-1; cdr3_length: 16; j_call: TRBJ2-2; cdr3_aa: CASSPWGDTNTGELFF; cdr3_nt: TGCGCCAGCAGCCCCTGGGGAGATACGAACACCGGGGAGCTGTTTTTT
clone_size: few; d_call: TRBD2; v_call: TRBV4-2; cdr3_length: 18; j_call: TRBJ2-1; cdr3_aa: CASSQADSSGGVSNEQFF; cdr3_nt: TGTGCCAGCAGCCAAGCCGATTCGAGCGGGGGAGTGTCCAATGAGCAGTTCTTC
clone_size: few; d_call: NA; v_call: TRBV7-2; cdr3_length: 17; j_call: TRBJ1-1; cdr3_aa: CASSLDAGGLMNTEAFF; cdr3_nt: TGTGCCAGCAGCTTAGACGCGGGGGGCCTTATGAACACTGAAGCTTTCTTT
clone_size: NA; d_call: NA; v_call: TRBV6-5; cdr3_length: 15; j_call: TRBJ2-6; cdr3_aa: CASKPLGTGANVLTF; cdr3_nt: TGTGCCAGCAAACCACTGGGTACCGGGGCCAACGTCCTGACTTTC
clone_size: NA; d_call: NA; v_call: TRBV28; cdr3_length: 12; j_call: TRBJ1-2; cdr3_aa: CASSLQGYGYTF; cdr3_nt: TGTGCCAGCAGCCTACAGGGATATGGCTACACCTTC
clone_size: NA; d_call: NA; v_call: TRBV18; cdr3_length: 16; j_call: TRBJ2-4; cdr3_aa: CASSPMGQGSQNIQYF; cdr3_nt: TGTGCCAGCTCACCTATGGGGCAGGGTTCGCAAAACATTCAGTACTTC
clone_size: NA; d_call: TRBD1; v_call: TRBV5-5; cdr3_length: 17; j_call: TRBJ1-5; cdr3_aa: CASSSGTVPYSNQPQHF; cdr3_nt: TGTGCCAGCAGCTCAGGGACAGTACCGTATAGCAATCAGCCCCAGCATTTT
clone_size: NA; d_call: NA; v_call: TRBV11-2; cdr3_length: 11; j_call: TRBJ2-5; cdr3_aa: CASSLRETQYF; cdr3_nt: TGTGCCAGCAGCTTACGAGAGACCCAGTACTTC